This TCR beta chain derives from a study of blood T cells in healthy people across ages. Study context: T cells yielded about one barcoded beta molecule per two cells through template switching.

PCR was performed a second time for roughly 7 to 12 cycles using a sample-barcoded 5' primer and a J-beta primer mix. TCRdb reanalysed the 5' RACE reads using MiXCR and keeps one entry per CDR3 protein. The sample yields hundreds of thousands of distinct CDR3 sequences, approximately 52% seen once. The sample holds many counts of this clonotype. The antigen is undetermined. CDR3 size: 14 residues. CDR1 MNHEY and CDR2 SVGAGI come from the germline V gene. V lost 2 bases and J lost 7; bases outside the gene matches: 5. The study, taken as a whole, reports: Expanded clonotype changes were possibly confounded by unknown donor CMV status.

The material sequenced was blood. The chain carries TRBV6-5 and TRBJ1-5, with 7 bases that match TRBD1. The TCR sequence derives from a woman of 80 years or more in good health. CDR3 nucleotides: TGTGCCAGCAGTTACGAACAGGGGAGGCAGCCCCAGCATTTT. Amino acid sequence: CASSYEQGRQPQHF.